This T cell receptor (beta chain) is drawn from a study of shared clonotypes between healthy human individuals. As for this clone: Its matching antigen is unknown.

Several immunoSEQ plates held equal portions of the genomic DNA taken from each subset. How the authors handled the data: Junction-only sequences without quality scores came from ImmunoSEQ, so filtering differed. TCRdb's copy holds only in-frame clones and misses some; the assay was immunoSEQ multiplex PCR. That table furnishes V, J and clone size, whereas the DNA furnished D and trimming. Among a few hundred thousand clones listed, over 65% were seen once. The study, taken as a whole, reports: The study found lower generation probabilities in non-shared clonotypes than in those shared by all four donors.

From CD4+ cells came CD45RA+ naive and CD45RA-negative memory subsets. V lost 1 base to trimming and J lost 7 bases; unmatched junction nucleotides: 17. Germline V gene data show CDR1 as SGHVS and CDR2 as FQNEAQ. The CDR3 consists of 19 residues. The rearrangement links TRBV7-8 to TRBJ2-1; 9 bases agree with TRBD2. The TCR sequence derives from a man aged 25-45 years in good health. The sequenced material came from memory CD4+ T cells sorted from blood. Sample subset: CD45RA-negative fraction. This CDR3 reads CASSLVRGGRARALNEQFF. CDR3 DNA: TGTGCCAGCAGCTTAGTACGAGGCGGGAGGGCCCGTGCGTTAAATGAGCAGTTCTTC.